This entry is about one TCR beta chain. Its antigen remains unidentified. Preparation of TRB cDNA libraries relied on 5' RACE carrying UMI labels. TCRdb reprocessed the 5' RACE reads, keeping one entry per CDR3 protein, no DNA. The sample shows tens of thousands of distinct CDR3 sequences, and about 20% sits with its ten largest clones. The sample originates from a study of CXCR3-negative and CXCR3-positive naive CD8 T cells. The study's findings and limits: Naive cells used TRBV-TRBJ genes in much the same way whether CXCR3-negative or CXCR3-positive; memory cells did not. Memory CD8+ cells showed much lower diversity, while both naive subsets displayed comparably high diversity.

The CDR3 covers 14 residues. Per germline, CDR1 SGHAT and CDR2 FQNNGV. The V and J genes are TRBV11-2 and TRBJ2-7; the D call from TCRdb, TRBD1, cannot be confirmed without DNA. This TCR was sampled from a human donor in good health. Some clones in this sample may be carry-over from other donors' samples. Sequenced material: memory CD8+ T cells from blood. CDR3 in amino acids: CASSLDTGSDEQYF.